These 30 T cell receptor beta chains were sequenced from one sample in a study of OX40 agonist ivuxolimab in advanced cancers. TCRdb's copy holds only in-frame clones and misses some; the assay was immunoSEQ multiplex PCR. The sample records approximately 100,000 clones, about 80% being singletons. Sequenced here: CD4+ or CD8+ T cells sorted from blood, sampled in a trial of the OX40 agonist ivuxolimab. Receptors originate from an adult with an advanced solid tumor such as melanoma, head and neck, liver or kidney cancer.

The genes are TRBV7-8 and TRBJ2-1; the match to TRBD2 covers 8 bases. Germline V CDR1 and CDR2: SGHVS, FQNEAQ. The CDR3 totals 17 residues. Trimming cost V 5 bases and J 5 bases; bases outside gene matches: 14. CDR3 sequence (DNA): TGTGCCAGCAGCCCGCTCCCGCGGGGGGAGGGGGACAATGAGCAGTTCTTC. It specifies CASSPLPRGEGDNEQFF. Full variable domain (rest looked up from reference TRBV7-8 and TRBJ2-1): GAGVSQSPRYKVAKRGQDVALRCDPISGHVSLFWYQQALGQGPEFLTYFQNEAQLDKSGLPSDRFFAERPEGSVSTLKIQRTQQEDSAVYLCASSPLPRGEGDNEQFFGPGTRLTVL.

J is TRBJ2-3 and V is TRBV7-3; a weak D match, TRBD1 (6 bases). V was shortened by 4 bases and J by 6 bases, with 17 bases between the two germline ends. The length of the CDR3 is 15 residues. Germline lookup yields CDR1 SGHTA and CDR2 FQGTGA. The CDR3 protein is CASSSTTGFPDTQYF. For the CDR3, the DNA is TGTGCCAGCAGCTCCACGACAGGATTCCCGGATACGCAGTATTTT.

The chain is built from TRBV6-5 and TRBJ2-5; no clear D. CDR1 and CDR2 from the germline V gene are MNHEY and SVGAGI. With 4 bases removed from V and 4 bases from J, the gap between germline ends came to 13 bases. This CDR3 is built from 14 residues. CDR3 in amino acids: CASSSPQRLETQYF. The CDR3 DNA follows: TGTGCCAGCAGTTCTCCCCAGAGGCTAGAGACCCAGTACTTC.

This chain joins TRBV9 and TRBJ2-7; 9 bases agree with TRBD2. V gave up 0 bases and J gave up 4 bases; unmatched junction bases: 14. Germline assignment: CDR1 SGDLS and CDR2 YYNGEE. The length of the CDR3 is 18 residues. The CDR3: CASSVATRGWLAGYEQYF. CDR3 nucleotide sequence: TGTGCCAGCAGCGTAGCTACAAGAGGTTGGCTAGCGGGGTACGAGCAGTACTTC. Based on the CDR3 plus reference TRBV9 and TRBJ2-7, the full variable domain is DSGVTQTPKHLITATGQRVTLRCSPRSGDLSVYWYQQSLDQGLQFLIQYYNGEERAKGNILERFSAQQFPDLHSELNLSSLELGDSALYFCASSVATRGWLAGYEQYFGPGTRLTVT.

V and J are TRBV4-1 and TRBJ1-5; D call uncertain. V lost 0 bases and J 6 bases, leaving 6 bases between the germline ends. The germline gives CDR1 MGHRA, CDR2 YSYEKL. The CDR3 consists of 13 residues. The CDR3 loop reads CASSQDRGQPQHF. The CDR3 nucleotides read TGCGCCAGCAGCCAAGATCGCGGTCAGCCCCAGCATTTT.

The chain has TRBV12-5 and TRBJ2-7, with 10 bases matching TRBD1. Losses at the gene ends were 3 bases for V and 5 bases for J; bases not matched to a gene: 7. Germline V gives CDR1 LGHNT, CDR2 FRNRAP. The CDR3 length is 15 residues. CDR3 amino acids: CASGFGDRGDHEQYF. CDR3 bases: TGTGCTAGTGGTTTCGGGGACAGGGGCGACCACGAGCAGTACTTC.

CDR3 protein: CASSFGGRSNEQFF. The CDR3 region has the DNA TGTGCCAGCAGCTTTGGGGGCCGGAGCAATGAGCAGTTCTTC. The chain recombines TRBV7-2 with TRBJ2-1, with a tentative D call TRBD1 (6 bases). The length of the CDR3 is 14 residues. V was shortened by 3 bases and J by 6 bases, with 12 bases between the two germline ends. The germline gives CDR1 SGHTA, CDR2 FQGNSA.

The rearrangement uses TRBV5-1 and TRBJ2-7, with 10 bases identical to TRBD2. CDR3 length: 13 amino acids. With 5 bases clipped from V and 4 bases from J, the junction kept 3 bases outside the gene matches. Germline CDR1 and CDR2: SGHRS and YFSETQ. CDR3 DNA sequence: TGCGCCAGCAGTTCGACTAGCGGGTACGAGCAGTACTTC. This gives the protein CASSSTSGYEQYF.

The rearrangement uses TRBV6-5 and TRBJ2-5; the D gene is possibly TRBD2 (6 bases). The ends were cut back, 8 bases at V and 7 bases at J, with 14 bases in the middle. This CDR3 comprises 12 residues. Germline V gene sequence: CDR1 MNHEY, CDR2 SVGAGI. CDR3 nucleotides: TGTGCCAGCCGGGACTTCGTTGGGACCCAGTACTTC. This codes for CASRDFVGTQYF.

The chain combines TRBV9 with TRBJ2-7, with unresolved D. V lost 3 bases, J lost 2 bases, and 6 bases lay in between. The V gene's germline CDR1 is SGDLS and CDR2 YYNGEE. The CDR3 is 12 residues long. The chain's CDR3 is CASSANTYEQYF. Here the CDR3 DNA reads TGTGCCAGCAGCGCCAATACCTACGAGCAGTACTTC.

The CDR3 region is CSVGQGTVIRNEQFF. In DNA form, the CDR3 reads TGCAGCGTTGGGCAGGGGACGGTTATAAGGAATGAGCAGTTCTTC. V gene TRBV29-1 combines with J gene TRBJ2-1, with D perhaps matching TRBD1 (6 bases). Germline CDR1 is SQVTM and CDR2 is ANQGSEA. Trimming pared 4 bases from V and 7 bases from J, leaving 20 bases between. The CDR3 has 15 residues.

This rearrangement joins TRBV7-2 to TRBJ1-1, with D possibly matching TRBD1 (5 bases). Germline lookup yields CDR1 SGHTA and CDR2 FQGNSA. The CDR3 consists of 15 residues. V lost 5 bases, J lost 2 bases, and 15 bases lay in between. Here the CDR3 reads CASSLGGVSNTEAFF. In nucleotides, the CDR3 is TGTGCCAGCAGCCTGGGGGGAGTCTCTAACACTGAAGCTTTCTTT.

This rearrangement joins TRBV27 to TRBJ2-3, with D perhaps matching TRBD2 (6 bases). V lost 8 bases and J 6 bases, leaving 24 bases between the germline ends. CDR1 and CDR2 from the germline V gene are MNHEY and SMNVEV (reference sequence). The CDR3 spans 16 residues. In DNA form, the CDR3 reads TGTGCCAGCTGGAGAAACGGGGGTGCCGTGTACGATACGCAGTATTTT. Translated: CASWRNGGAVYDTQYF.

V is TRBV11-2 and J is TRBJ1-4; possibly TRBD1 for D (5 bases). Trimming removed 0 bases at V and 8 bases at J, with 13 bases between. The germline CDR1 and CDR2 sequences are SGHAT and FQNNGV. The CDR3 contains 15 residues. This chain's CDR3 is CASSLDRGVGEKLFF. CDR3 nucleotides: TGTGCCAGCAGCTTAGACCGGGGGGTAGGAGAAAAACTGTTTTTT. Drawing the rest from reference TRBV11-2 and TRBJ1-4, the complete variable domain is EAGVAQSPRYKIIEKRQSVAFWCNPISGHATLYWYQQILGQGPKLLIQFQNNGVVDDSQLPKDRFSAERLKGVDSTLKIQPAKLEDSAVYLCASSLDRGVGEKLFFGSGTQLSVL.

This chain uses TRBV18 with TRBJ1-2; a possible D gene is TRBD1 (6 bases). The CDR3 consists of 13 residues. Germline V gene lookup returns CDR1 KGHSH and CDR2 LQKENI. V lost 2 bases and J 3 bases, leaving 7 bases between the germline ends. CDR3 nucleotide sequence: TGTGCCAGCTCACCAGAGGGGGACTATGGCTACACCTTC. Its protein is CASSPEGDYGYTF.

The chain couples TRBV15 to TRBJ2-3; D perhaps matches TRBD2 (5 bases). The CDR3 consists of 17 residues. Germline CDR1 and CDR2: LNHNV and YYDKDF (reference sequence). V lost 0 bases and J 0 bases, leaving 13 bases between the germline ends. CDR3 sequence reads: CATSRDRGRSSTDTQYF. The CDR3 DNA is TGTGCCACCAGCAGAGATCGGGGTAGATCTAGCACAGATACGCAGTATTTT.

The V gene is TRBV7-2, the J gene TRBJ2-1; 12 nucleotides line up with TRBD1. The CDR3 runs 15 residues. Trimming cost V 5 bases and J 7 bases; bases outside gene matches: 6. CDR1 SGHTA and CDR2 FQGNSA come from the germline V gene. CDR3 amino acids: CASSAGQGARNEQFF. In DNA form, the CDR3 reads TGTGCCAGCAGCGCGGGACAGGGGGCGCGAAATGAGCAGTTCTTC.

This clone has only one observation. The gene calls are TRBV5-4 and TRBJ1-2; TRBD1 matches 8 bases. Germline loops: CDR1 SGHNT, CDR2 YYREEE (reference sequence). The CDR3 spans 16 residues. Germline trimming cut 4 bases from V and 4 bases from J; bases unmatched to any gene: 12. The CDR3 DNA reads TGTGCCAGCAGCCCTCCGGGACAGGACCAGTTCTATGGCTACACCTTC. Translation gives CASSPPGQDQFYGYTF.

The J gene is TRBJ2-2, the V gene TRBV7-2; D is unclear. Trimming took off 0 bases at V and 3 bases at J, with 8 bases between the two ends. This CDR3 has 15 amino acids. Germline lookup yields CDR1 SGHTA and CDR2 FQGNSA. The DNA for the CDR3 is TGTGCCAGCAGCTTAGCTAGCCGTGACACCGGGGAGCTGTTTTTT. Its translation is CASSLASRDTGELFF.

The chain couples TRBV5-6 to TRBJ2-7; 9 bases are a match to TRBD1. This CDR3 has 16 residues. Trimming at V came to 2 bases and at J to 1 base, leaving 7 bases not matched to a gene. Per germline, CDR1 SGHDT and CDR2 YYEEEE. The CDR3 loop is CASSLTPGQGSYEQYF. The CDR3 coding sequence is TGTGCCAGCAGCTTAACCCCGGGACAGGGATCCTACGAGCAGTACTTC.

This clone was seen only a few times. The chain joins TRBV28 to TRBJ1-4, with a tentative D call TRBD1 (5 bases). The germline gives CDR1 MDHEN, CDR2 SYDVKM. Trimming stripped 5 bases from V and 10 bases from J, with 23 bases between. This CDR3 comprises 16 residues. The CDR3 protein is CASSGGRSAGYRKLFF. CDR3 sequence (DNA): TGTGCCAGCAGTGGGGGAAGGTCCGCGGGGTACCGAAAACTGTTTTTT.

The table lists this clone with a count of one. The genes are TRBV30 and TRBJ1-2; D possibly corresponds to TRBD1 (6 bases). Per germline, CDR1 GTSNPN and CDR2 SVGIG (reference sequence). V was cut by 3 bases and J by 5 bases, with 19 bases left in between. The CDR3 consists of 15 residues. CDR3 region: CAWRTGTTTLYGYTF. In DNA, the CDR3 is TGTGCCTGGAGGACCGGGACAACCACTTTGTATGGCTACACCTTC.

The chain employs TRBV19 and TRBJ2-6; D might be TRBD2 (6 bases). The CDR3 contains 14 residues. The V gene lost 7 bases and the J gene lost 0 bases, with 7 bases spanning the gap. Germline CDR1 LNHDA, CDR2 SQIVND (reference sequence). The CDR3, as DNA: TGTGCCAGTACGCGGGGCTCTGGGGCCAACGTCCTGACTTTC. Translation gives CASTRGSGANVLTF.

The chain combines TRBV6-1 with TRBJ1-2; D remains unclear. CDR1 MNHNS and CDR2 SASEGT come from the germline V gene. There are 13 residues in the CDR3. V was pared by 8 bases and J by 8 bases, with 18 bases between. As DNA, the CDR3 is TGTGCCAGCGGGAGTCGGGCCCCCGAGGGCTACACCTTC. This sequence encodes CASGSRAPEGYTF.

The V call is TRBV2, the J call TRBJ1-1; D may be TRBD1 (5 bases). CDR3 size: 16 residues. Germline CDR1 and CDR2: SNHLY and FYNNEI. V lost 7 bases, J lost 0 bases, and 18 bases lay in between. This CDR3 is CASMLKTARLNTEAFF. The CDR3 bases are TGTGCCAGCATGTTAAAGACAGCACGACTGAACACTGAAGCTTTCTTT.

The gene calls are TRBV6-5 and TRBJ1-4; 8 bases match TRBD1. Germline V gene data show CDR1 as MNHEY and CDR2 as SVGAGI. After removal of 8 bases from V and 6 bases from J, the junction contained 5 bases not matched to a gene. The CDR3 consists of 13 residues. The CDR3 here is CASQGAGDEKLFF. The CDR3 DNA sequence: TGTGCCAGCCAGGGGGCCGGGGATGAAAAACTGTTTTTT.

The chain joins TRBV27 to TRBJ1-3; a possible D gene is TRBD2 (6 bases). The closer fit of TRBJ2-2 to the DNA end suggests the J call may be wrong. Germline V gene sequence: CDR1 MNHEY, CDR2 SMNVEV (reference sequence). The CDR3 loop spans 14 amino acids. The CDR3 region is CASSSLAGIGELFF. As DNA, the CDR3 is TGTGCCAGCAGCTCCCTTGCGGGGATCGGGGAGCTGTTTTTT.

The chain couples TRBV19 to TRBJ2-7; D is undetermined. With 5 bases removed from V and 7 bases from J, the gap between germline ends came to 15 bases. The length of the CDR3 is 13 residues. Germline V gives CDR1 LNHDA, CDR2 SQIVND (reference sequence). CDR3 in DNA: TGTGCCAGTAGTGTCGACGGCCGATCTGAGCAGTACTTC. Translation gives CASSVDGRSEQYF.

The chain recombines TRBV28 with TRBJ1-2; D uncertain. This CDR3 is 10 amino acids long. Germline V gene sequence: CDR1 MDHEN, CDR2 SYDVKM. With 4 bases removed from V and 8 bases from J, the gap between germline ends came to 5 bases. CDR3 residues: CASSSTGYTF. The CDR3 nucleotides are TGTGCCAGCAGTTCCACCGGCTACACCTTC.

The CDR3 bases are TGTGCCAGCAGCTTAGCACTGACAGGGGGCGCGGGCTACACCTTC. Amino acids: CASSLALTGGAGYTF. The chain uses TRBV7-2 and TRBJ1-2, with 10 bases aligning to TRBD1. The CDR3 runs to 15 residues. The V gene end was trimmed by 0 bases and the J gene end by 8 bases; junction bases not matched to a gene: 6. Germline assignment: CDR1 SGHTA and CDR2 FQGNSA.